This is a list of T cell receptor beta chains from one sample in a study of OX40 agonist ivuxolimab in advanced cancers. Profiled with immunoSEQ multiplex PCR; TCRdb holds only in-frame clones, not every one. The sample has under 30,000 clones; approximately 77% are singletons. The starting material was CD4+ or CD8+ T cells sorted from blood, obtained in a trial of the OX40 agonist ivuxolimab. The source is an adult with an advanced solid tumor such as melanoma, head and neck, liver or kidney cancer. CDR3s leave out the opening cysteine and the closing phenylalanine or tryptophan. The order of the fields is clone size, V gene, CDR3 protein. Some rows mark clone size as missing; the rest say once, few, many or name a class of expanded clone.

>-|TRBV5-1
ASSLPTGVEQY
>-|TRBV7-9
ASLPWGMEETQY
>-|TRBV2
ASSVSSGKLNTGELF
>-|TRBV5-4
ASSGGVLAGGPNEQF
>-|TRBV30
AWSAGHLYGYT
>once|TRBV13
ASSLQGQVNYGYT
>-|TRBV6-5
ASSYMKDTEAF
>few|TRBV7-2
ASSLAGPQETQY
>-|TRBV5-1
ASSPGTSGRAAYEQY
>-|TRBV7-2
ASSLAGASGNTIY
>once|TRBV4-1
ASSQDPHRGAGELF
>-|TRBV28
ASSIGYEQY
>few|TRBV7-7
ASSLDRGSGELF
>-|TRBV7-9
ASSFGTSEPYEQY
>-|TRBV11-3
ASSLDREQF
>-|TRBV18
ASSLTGNNQPQH
>-|TRBV6-6
ASSYSATRDGNTIY
>-|TRBV5-1
ASSLGSGYT
>-|TRBV11-2
ASSLSPSGNTDTQY
>few|TRBV13
ASSFKYSGNTIY